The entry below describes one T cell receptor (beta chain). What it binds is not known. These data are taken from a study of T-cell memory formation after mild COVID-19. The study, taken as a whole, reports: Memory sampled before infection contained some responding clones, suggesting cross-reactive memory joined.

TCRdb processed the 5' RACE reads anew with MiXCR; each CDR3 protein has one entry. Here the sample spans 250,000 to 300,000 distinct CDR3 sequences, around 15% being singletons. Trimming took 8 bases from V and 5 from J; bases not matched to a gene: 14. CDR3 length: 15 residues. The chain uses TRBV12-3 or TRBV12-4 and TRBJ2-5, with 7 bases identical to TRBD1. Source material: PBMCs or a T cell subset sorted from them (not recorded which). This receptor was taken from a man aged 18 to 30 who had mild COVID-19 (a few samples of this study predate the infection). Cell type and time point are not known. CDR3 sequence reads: CASSSTGASRETQYF. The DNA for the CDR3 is TGTGCCAGCTCGAGTACAGGGGCCTCCCGGGAGACCCAGTACTTC.